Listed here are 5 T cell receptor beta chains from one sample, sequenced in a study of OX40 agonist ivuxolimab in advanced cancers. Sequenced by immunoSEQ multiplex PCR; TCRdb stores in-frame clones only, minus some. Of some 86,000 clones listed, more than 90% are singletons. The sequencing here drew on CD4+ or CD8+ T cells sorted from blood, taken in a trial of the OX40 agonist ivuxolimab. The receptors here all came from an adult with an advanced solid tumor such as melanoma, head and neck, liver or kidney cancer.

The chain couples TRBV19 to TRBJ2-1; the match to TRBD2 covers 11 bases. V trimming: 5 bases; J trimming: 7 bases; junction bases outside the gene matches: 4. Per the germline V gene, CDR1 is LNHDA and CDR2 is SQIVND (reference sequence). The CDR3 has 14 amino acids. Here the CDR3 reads CASSGRLAGNEQFF. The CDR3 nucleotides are TGTGCCAGTAGTGGCCGACTAGCGGGAAATGAGCAGTTCTTC.

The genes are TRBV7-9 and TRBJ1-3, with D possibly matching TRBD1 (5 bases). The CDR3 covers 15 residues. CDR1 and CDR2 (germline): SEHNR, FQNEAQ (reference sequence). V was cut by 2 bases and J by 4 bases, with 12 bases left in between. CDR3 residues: CASSLILGDGNTIYF. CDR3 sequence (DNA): TGTGCCAGCAGCTTAATTTTAGGGGACGGAAACACCATATATTTT.

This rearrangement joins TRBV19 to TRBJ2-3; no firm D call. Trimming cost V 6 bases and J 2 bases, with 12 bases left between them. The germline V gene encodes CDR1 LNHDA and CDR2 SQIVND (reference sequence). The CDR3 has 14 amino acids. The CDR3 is CASSPRQVTDTQYF. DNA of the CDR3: TGTGCCAGTAGCCCCCGGCAGGTCACAGATACGCAGTATTTT.

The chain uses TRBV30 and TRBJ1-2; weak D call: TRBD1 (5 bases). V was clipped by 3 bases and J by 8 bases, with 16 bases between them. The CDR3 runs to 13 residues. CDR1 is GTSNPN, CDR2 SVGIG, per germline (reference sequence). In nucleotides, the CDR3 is TGTGCCTGGAGGGACCGGGACCGCCGAGGCTACACCTTC. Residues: CAWRDRDRRGYTF. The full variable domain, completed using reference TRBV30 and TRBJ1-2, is SQTIHQWPATLVQPVGSPLSLECTVEGTSNPNLYWYRQAAGRGLQLLFYSVGIGQISSEVPQNLSASRPQDRQFILSSKKLLLSDSGFYLCAWRDRDRRGYTFGSGTRLTVV.

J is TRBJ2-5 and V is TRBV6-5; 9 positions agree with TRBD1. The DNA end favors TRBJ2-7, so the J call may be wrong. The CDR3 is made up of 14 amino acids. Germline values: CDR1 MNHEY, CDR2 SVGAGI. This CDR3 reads CASGRDRAPYEQYF. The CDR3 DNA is TGTGCCAGTGGACGGGACAGGGCCCCCTACGAGCAGTACTTC.